The 7 T cell receptor beta chains below were found in one sample sequenced in a study of control samples from healthy donors and cancer patients. The method was immunoSEQ multiplex PCR; TCRdb's version includes in-frame clones alone and lacks a portion of them. The table shows about 190,000 clones, with about nine tenths occurring only once. Sequencing used blood. Every receptor here comes from a man aged 25-45 years in good health.

A single count supports this clone. The chain uses TRBV9 and TRBJ1-5; D gene ambiguous. The V gene lost 2 bases and the J gene lost 3 bases, with 12 bases spanning the gap. This CDR3 region has 15 residues. Per germline, CDR1 SGDLS and CDR2 YYNGEE. This chain's CDR3 is CASSVGDNDNQPQHF. For the CDR3, the DNA is TGTGCCAGCAGCGTCGGCGACAATGACAATCAGCCCCAGCATTTT. The whole variable domain, filled in from reference TRBV9 and TRBJ1-5, reads DSGVTQTPKHLITATGQRVTLRCSPRSGDLSVYWYQQSLDQGLQFLIQYYNGEERAKGNILERFSAQQFPDLHSELNLSSLELGDSALYFCASSVGDNDNQPQHFGDGTRLSIL.

The chain couples TRBV4-1 to TRBJ2-3; a possible D gene is TRBD2 (6 bases). Germline lookup yields CDR1 MGHRA and CDR2 YSYEKL. V was cut by 1 base and J by 2 bases, with 13 bases left in between. CDR3 length: 16 amino acids. The CDR3 loop is CASSQAGREPTDTQYF. CDR3 in DNA: TGCGCCAGCAGCCAAGCTGGGCGGGAACCCACAGATACGCAGTATTTT.

The genes are TRBV4-1 and TRBJ1-4; D is ambiguous. The CDR3 spans 16 residues. Germline lookup yields CDR1 MGHRA and CDR2 YSYEKL. The V gene lost 1 base and the J gene lost 8 bases, with 17 bases spanning the gap. The CDR3 DNA sequence: TGCGCCAGCAGCCAAGGTTCCCCCTTTACCGGAGAAAAACTGTTTTTT. The encoded protein is CASSQGSPFTGEKLFF.

The V gene is TRBV6-5, the J gene TRBJ2-7; 11 positions match TRBD2. Germline values: CDR1 MNHEY, CDR2 SVGAGI. Germline trimming cut 7 bases from V and 2 bases from J; bases unmatched to any gene: 7. The CDR3 length is 15 residues. CDR3 in DNA: TGTGCCAGCACTATGACTAGCGGGAACCCCTACGAGCAGTACTTC. It is translated as CASTMTSGNPYEQYF.

This clone has just a few counts. For the CDR3, the DNA is TGTGCCAGCAGCTATCAGACTGGAAACACCATATATTTT. Translated, it gives CASSYQTGNTIYF. The chain couples TRBV11-2 to TRBJ1-3; unclear D gene. V lost 4 bases, J lost 2 bases, and 6 bases lay in between. The CDR3 totals 13 residues. Germline V gene sequence: CDR1 SGHAT, CDR2 FQNNGV. Full variable domain (rest looked up from reference TRBV11-2 and TRBJ1-3): EAGVAQSPRYKIIEKRQSVAFWCNPISGHATLYWYQQILGQGPKLLIQFQNNGVVDDSQLPKDRFSAERLKGVDSTLKIQPAKLEDSAVYLCASSYQTGNTIYFGEGSWLTVV.

The rearrangement uses TRBV5-1 and TRBJ2-7; 10 nucleotides match TRBD2. The germline gives CDR1 SGHRS, CDR2 YFSETQ. This CDR3 is built from 15 residues. V lost 5 bases, J lost 2 bases, and 7 bases stayed unmatched. The CDR3 DNA sequence: TGCGCCAGCAGACTACTAGCGGGACAGGCCTACGAGCAGTACTTC. This sequence encodes CASRLLAGQAYEQYF.

The CDR3 DNA reads TGTGCCAGCAGCTCGAGCTTACGGCTCCACTTT. Translating it yields CASSSSLRLHF. The V and J genes are TRBV11-2 and TRBJ1-6, with D uncertain. The length of the CDR3 is 11 residues. V lost 4 bases to trimming and J lost 16 bases, with 11 bases between them. Germline V gene data show CDR1 as SGHAT and CDR2 as FQNNGV.